This TCR beta chain was sequenced during a study of T cells in Graves' hyperthyroidism and ophthalmopathy (dated by TCRdb to between 2017 and 2020). Context from the whole study: Peripheral blood was sampled at the time of initial diagnosis, prior to any treatment. Thyroid tissue and blood T-cell repertoires from about six Graves' hyperthyroidism patients were also compared in the study. After blood sampling, hyperthyroidism patients were treated with methimazole at a starting dose of 30 mg daily, and ophthalmopathy patients were treated with high-dose intravenous methylprednisolone. For training and testing, the approximately 92 patients in the discovery cohort were randomly divided in a 7:3 ratio. TCR V-J signatures able to tell the groups apart were searched for in a discovery cohort of some 100 patients, of whom 40 to 45 had Graves' ophthalmopathy and about 60 had stable Graves' hyperthyroidism. An independent validation cohort of about 20 hyperthyroidism patients and 17 patients who later progressed to ophthalmopathy tested prospective prediction of ophthalmopathy. According to the paper, TCR Vbeta CDR3 sequencing was carried out on 120 to 150 peripheral blood samples, which came from over 40 ophthalmopathy, about 75 hyperthyroidism and roughly 17 progressor patients. What the work shows at the level of the full study, not this receptor alone: Most expanded thyroid clonotypes (frequency above 0.001) were also found in blood, which suggests that blood repertoires may mirror thyroid immune responses. In validation, progression to ophthalmopathy was predicted by the model with nearly 71% sensitivity and under 85% specificity, a median of about 6.4 months before onset. No statistical method was used to fix the sample size in advance, and group allocation was not hidden from the investigators. Ophthalmopathy was separated from stable hyperthyroidism by a 13 V-J signature model, with 85% to 90% sensitivity and roughly 84% specificity obtained in cross-validation and 80%/75% obtained in testing.

The TCR beta CDR3 regions were amplified from the RNA transcripts. The TCR CDR3 was subjected to a first round of RT-PCR using the HTBI primer set and the Qiagen OneStep RT-PCR kit. A second multiplex PCR round built the libraries, followed by size selection and purification. Libraries were sequenced paired-end with 100 bp reads on an Illumina HiSeq2000. The paper's processing steps were these. SOAPnuke was used to process the raw data, removing reads that contained adapters or uncalled bases, had a mean Phred below 15, or lacked an exact match to the constant primer or identifier. COPE v1.2.5 was used to merge the high-quality paired reads, and each unique nucleotide sequence was defined as a clonotype. MiTCR v1.1 was used to align the clonotypes against IMGT TRBV, TRBD and TRBJ reference segments. The analysis was restricted to V-J combinations with a frequency above 0.0001, which together covered 99.2% of the repertoires. A TCS score was defined as the ratio of F50 (clonal expansion) to E x V (chaos), with BLOSUM62-based TCRdist applied between CDR3 peptides within each V-J. Welch's t-statistics and random forest reduced some 510 V-J features to 10 to 15, which were used in a naive Bayes classifier (R e1071). TCRdb's own reprocessing of the public reads used fastp at Q25 and MiXCR and kept productive beta chains. Entries that share a CDR3 protein sequence are merged under the most common genes and DNA. TCRdb, not the authors, supplied the V and J calls. The sample table shows around 340,000 distinct CDR3 sequences, and 17% are seen once. The ten largest account for more than 30% of the sample.

In its sample, this clonotype was seen many times. There is no known antigen for this receptor. Per-base qualities were not stored, and no clone one base away is much larger. The hyperthyroidism patients were between 18 and 65 years old and newly diagnosed, with a disease duration of less than 2 months. Any patient with an uncontrolled infection, another autoimmune disease, pregnancy or lactation was excluded. Diagnoses were established on the basis of clinical symptoms, serum thyroxine and TRAb, thyroid ultrasound, and orbital computed tomography. Blood from progressor patients was drawn when they were first diagnosed with hyperthyroidism, before any ophthalmopathy symptoms appeared. PBMCs were isolated from around 10 ml of fresh peripheral blood by Ficoll-Paque density gradient centrifugation. Patients classed as progressors first received a Graves' hyperthyroidism diagnosis and then went on to develop ophthalmopathy during follow-up. Total RNA was extracted with Trizol reagent, and quality was checked on an Agilent 2100 Bioanalyzer.

V lost 4 bases and J lost 0 bases; the stretch between them is 9 bases long. The CDR3 has 15 amino acids, counting the end cysteine and phenylalanine. Solely the CDR3 DNA is kept, with 45 bases framed from the first base. According to the germline V gene (reference sequence), CDR1 reads MNHEY and CDR2 reads SMNVEV. The rearranged chain carries TRBV27 and TRBJ2-2, and the D gene may be TRBD1, 6 bases matching. The TCR was taken from a woman aged 25 to 39 with Graves' hyperthyroidism that later progressed to Graves' ophthalmopathy. Sequenced: blood. The nucleotide sequence reads TGTGCCAGCAGTTCGGCAGGGGCGAACACCGGGGAGCTGTTTTTT. Translation gives CASSSAGANTGELFF.